This TCR beta chain appears in the sequencing data of a study of T-cell reconstitution after alpha-beta-depleted transplantation in children. During its preparation, the TCRbeta library received unique molecular identifiers. Using its own MiXCR run on the PCR reads, TCRdb lists one record per CDR3 protein. Here the sample spans around 700,000 distinct CDR3 sequences, approximately 14% being singletons. The ends were cut back, 5 bases at V and 6 bases at J, with 9 bases in the middle. Germline values: CDR1 MNHEY, CDR2 SVGAGI. This CDR3 contains 12 residues. In its sample, this clonotype was seen many times.

The J gene is TRBJ2-3, the V gene TRBV6-5; D is ambiguous. The TCR comes from a girl aged 2 to 9 with congenital amegakaryocytic thrombocytopenia, due to receive a stem cell transplant. Sequenced here: PBMCs, sampled before TCRalphabeta/CD19-depleted stem cell transplant. CDR3: CASSRSADTQYF. DNA of the CDR3: TGTGCCAGCAGTCGGTCCGCGGATACGCAGTATTTT.